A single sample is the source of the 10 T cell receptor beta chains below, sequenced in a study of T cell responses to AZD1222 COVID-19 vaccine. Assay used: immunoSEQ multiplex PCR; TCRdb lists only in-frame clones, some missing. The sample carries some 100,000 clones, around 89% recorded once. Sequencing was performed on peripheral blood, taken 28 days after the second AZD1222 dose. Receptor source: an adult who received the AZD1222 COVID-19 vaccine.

Here the CDR3 reads CASSPPGQGREQYF. The CDR3 nucleotides read TGTGCCAGCAGCCCCCCGGGACAGGGCAGGGAGCAGTACTTC. The gene calls are TRBV4-2 and TRBJ2-7; 9 bases align to TRBD1. The V gene end was trimmed by 4 bases and the J gene end by 7 bases; junction bases not matched to a gene: 8. Germline CDR1 LGHNA, CDR2 YNFKEQ. The CDR3 loop spans 14 amino acids.

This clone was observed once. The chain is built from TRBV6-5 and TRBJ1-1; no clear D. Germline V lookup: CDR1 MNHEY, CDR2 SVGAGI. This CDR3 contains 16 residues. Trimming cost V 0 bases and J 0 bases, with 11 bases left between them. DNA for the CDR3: TGTGCCAGCAGTTACTCGGGAGGACTGTTGAACACTGAAGCTTTCTTT. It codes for CASSYSGGLLNTEAFF.

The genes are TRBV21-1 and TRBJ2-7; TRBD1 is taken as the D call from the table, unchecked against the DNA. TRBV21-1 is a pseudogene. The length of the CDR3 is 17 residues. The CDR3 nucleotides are TGTGCCAGCAGCAATGGGGGTCACCGGGACACCACCTACGAGCAGTACTTC. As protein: CASSNGGHRDTTYEQYF.

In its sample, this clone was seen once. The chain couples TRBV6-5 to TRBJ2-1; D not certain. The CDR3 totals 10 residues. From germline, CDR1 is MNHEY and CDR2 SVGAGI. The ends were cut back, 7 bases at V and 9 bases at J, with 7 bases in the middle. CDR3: CASIGGEQFF. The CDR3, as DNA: TGTGCCAGCATAGGCGGTGAGCAGTTCTTC.

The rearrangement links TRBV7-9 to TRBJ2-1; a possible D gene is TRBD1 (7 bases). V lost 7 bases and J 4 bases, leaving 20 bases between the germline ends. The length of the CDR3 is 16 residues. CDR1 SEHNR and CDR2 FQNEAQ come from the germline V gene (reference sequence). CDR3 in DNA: TGTGCCAGCACATTCCCTGACAGGGAGGAGTACAATGAGCAGTTCTTC. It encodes CASTFPDREEYNEQFF.

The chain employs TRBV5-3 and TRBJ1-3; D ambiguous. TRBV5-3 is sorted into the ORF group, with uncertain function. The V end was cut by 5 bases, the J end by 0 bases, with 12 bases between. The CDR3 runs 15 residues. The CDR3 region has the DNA TGTGCCAGAAGAGACTCTCTAGACTCTGGAAACACCATATATTTT. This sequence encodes CARRDSLDSGNTIYF.

CDR3 sequence: CAWSVYDRPYGYTF. CDR3 nucleotides: TGTGCCTGGAGTGTATACGACAGGCCCTATGGCTACACCTTC. The V and J genes are TRBV30 and TRBJ1-2, with D perhaps TRBD1 (6 bases). Germline CDR1 GTSNPN, CDR2 SVGIG (reference sequence). The CDR3 sequence is 14 residues long. V gave up 0 bases and J gave up 4 bases, with 12 bases separating them.

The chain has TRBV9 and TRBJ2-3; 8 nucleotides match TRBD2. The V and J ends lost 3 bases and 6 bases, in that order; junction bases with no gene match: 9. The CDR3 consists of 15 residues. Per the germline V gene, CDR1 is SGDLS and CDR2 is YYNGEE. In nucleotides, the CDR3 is TGTGCCAGCAGCGAAACCGGACTAGCCGACGATACGCAGTATTTT. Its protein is CASSETGLADDTQYF. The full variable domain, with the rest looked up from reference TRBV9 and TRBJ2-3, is DSGVTQTPKHLITATGQRVTLRCSPRSGDLSVYWYQQSLDQGLQFLIQYYNGEERAKGNILERFSAQQFPDLHSELNLSSLELGDSALYFCASSETGLADDTQYFGPGTRLTVL.

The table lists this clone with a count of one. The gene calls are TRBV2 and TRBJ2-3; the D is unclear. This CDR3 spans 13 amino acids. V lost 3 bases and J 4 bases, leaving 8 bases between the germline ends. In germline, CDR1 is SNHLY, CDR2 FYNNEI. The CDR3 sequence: CASSDGDADTQYF. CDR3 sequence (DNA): TGTGCCAGCAGTGATGGCGACGCAGATACGCAGTATTTT.

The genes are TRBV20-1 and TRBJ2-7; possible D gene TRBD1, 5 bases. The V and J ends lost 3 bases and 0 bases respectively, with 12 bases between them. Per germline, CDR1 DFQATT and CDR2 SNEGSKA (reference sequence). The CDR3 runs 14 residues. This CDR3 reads CSASHQGPSYEQYF. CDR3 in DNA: TGCAGTGCTAGTCATCAGGGTCCCTCCTACGAGCAGTACTTC.